A selection of T cell receptor beta chains follows, all from one sample in a study of T-cell memory formation after mild COVID-19. One entry per CDR3 protein, called by TCRdb with MiXCR from the 5' RACE reads. This sample carries roughly 200,000 distinct CDR3 sequences, 7.5% to 10% of them seen once, and the ten largest clones take approximately 3.3%. Input material: PBMCs or a T cell subset sorted from them (not recorded which). The receptors derive from a man between 18 and 35 years old who had mild COVID-19 (a few samples of this study predate the infection). Cell type and time point are not known. The CDR3 runs from the conserved cysteine through the conserved F or W. Each record gives: V gene, J gene, D gene, CDR3 protein. D genes are given only for firm matches.

TRBV5-4	TRBJ2-1	TRBD1	CASSKQGADEQFF
TRBV7-3	TRBJ2-5	TRBD2	CASSFAGDGTQYF
TRBV20-1	TRBJ1-1	.	CSARERGGAEAFF
TRBV7-2	TRBJ1-6	.	CASNIPGTDPNSPLHF
TRBV27	TRBJ1-3	.	CASSLSGTGPRSGNTIYF
TRBV20-1	TRBJ1-1	TRBD1	CSAFQGGTEAFF
TRBV5-1	TRBJ2-6	.	CASSLVRGGSGANVLTF
TRBV28	TRBJ2-1	.	CASGTPNNEQFF
TRBV12-3/TRBV12-4	TRBJ2-3	TRBD2	CASSSEAGLAGTDTQYF
TRBV7-8	TRBJ1-1	.	CASSFYGTGVMNTEAFF
TRBV4-2	TRBJ2-2	.	CASSQEEGATGELFF
TRBV20-1	TRBJ1-5	.	CSAWGDSNQPQHF
TRBV3-1	TRBJ2-3	.	CASSQERPGDTQYF
TRBV5-1	TRBJ2-1	.	CASCPGKEFNFFSYNEQFF
TRBV7-9	TRBJ1-2	TRBD1	CASSFGQASNYGYTF
TRBV7-2	TRBJ1-2	.	CASSFVFQGTGYTF
TRBV5-1	TRBJ2-3	TRBD1	CASAGTGTDTQYF
TRBV9	TRBJ2-1	.	CASSTLLVSNEQFF
TRBV20-1	TRBJ1-1	TRBD1	CSAKGRTGVSEAFF
TRBV6-5	TRBJ2-7	.	CASSTSGLALYEQYF
TRBV5-6	TRBJ2-1	.	CASSRLVHEQFF
TRBV4-1	TRBJ2-5	TRBD2	CASSQRAITPRTSGGRGTQYF